This TCR beta chain was captured in a study of T cells expressing NK-cell markers. Study-wide context: From sorted CD3+CD56+NKG2C+, CD3+CD56+NKG2C- and CD3+CD56-NKG2C+ T cells came the TCR beta repertoires. Seven of eight sequenced donors tested HCMV-seropositive; one tested seronegative.

The study's findings and limits: The dominant NKG2C+ clonotypes represented about 1.0-7.0% of CD8+ T cells in more than five donors.

Concerning this clonotype itself: Its specificity is unknown.

The V gene's germline CDR1 is MGHRA and CDR2 YSYEKL. CDR3 length: 17 residues. The TCR beta cDNA came from 5'RACE template switching with UMIs. Reanalyzing the 5' RACE reads, TCRdb keeps one entry per CDR3 protein, without DNA. The specimen's table records fewer than 300,000 distinct CDR3 sequences. The rearrangement joins TRBV4-1 to TRBJ2-1; TCRdb lists TRBD2, though no DNA is available to test this call. This sequence was found in a woman aged 18 to 75 in good health. Sample: blood T cells: a sorted CD56 or NKG2C T cell subset, CD4+ or CD8+ T cells, or bulk PBMC T cells (not recorded which). CDR3 sequence reads: CASSQDQPSGVYNEQFF.